The 16 T cell receptor beta chains reported below all come from one sample, sequenced in a study of blood T cell repertoires in COVID-19 (dated by TCRdb to 2020 to 2022). The receptor library was made with the immunoSEQ multiplex PCR assay. This immuneACCESS table, as held by TCRdb, lists in-frame sequences with V and J called but not all clones. Of the missing ones, under half trace to an unresolved V gene in checked studies; the others have no known cause. The sample contains approximately 190,000 clones, 80% to 85% of them found a single time. Clones ranked in the top ten supply under 7.5% of the sample. Input material: peripheral blood. All receptors come from a woman between 40 and 50 years old with acute or convalescent COVID-19.

The gene calls are TRBV27 and TRBJ2-5; D might be TRBD1 (6 bases). The CDR3 has 13 residues. The ends were cut back, 3 bases at V and 5 bases at J, with 10 bases in the middle. Germline assignment: CDR1 MNHEY and CDR2 SMNVEV (reference sequence). DNA of the CDR3: TGTGCCAGCAGTTTCCAGGGGCTTGAGACCCAGTACTTC. This codes for CASSFQGLETQYF.

The V call is TRBV6-5, the J call TRBJ2-5; 7 bases agree with TRBD1. Germline values: CDR1 MNHEY, CDR2 SVGAGI. The CDR3 consists of 15 residues. Germline trimming cut 2 bases from V and 5 bases from J; bases unmatched to any gene: 8. The CDR3 here is CASSYNTGEWETQYF. In DNA, the CDR3 is TGTGCCAGCAGTTACAACACAGGGGAGTGGGAGACCCAGTACTTC.

This clone was recorded only once. The chain recombines TRBV5-1 with TRBJ2-1; D is undetermined. In germline, CDR1 is SGHRS, CDR2 YFSETQ. This CDR3 spans 13 amino acids. Between the trimmed V and J ends, which lost 0 bases and 7 bases, there was a span of 8 bases. CDR3 DNA: TGCGCCAGCAGCTTGGATCGCGAGAATGAGCAGTTCTTC. This sequence encodes CASSLDRENEQFF.

V is TRBV5-1 and J is TRBJ2-1; 8 positions match TRBD2. This CDR3 comprises 16 residues. Germline V gene data show CDR1 as SGHRS and CDR2 as YFSETQ. With V trimmed by 0 bases and J by 9 bases, 11 bases remained unmatched. CDR3 sequence: CASSLATAGEVTEQFF. For the CDR3, the DNA is TGCGCCAGCAGCTTGGCGACAGCGGGAGAAGTCACTGAGCAGTTCTTC.

Here the CDR3 DNA reads TGTGCCAGCTCTCCTGGCTTTAGCGGCTACACCTTC. As protein: CASSPGFSGYTF. The V gene is TRBV2, the J gene TRBJ1-2, with D unresolved. V lost 8 bases to trimming and J lost 8 bases, with 15 bases between them. The CDR3 covers 12 residues. The germline V gene encodes CDR1 SNHLY and CDR2 FYNNEI.

This clone was observed many times. The rearrangement links TRBV5-4 to TRBJ2-3; the match to TRBD1 covers 9 bases. Germline trimming cut 2 bases from V and 4 bases from J; bases unmatched to any gene: 11. CDR3 length: 17 amino acids. Germline V gene data show CDR1 as SGHNT and CDR2 as YYREEE (reference sequence). CDR3 in DNA: TGTGCCAGCAGCTTCTCCGGGACAGGGTTTTCCGCAGATACGCAGTATTTT. It encodes CASSFSGTGFSADTQYF.

The rearrangement joins TRBV9 to TRBJ2-1; 7 positions agree with TRBD2. V lost 5 bases to trimming and J lost 0 bases; unmatched junction nucleotides: 11. CDR1 and CDR2 from the germline V gene are SGDLS and YYNGEE. The CDR3 length is 17 residues. Here the CDR3 reads CASSETPLADSYNEQFF. CDR3 nucleotides: TGTGCCAGCAGTGAGACCCCTCTAGCGGACTCCTACAATGAGCAGTTCTTC.

This chain uses TRBV30 with TRBJ2-7; 8 nucleotides line up with TRBD1. The germline V gene has CDR1 GTSNPN and CDR2 SVGIG (reference sequence). The CDR3 extends over 16 amino acids. Trimming at V came to 3 bases and at J to 2 bases, leaving 12 bases not matched to a gene. Written as DNA, the CDR3 is TGTGCCTGGAGAGCCCGGACAGGGTCGATACCCTACGAGCAGTACTTC. Translated: CAWRARTGSIPYEQYF.

The rearrangement links TRBV5-8 to TRBJ1-4; 11 bases fit TRBD1. The CDR3 totals 16 residues. Germline V lookup: CDR1 SGHTS, CDR2 YDEGEE. The V gene end was trimmed by 4 bases and the J gene end by 3 bases; junction bases not matched to a gene: 5. The CDR3 bases are TGTGCCAGCAGCCTGGACAGGGGGCTTTCTAATGAAAAACTGTTTTTT. It specifies CASSLDRGLSNEKLFF.

The CDR3 loop is CASRPQWGPKAGELFF. CDR3 bases: TGTGCCAGCAGGCCTCAGTGGGGCCCCAAGGCCGGGGAGCTGTTTTTT. The chain recombines TRBV7-9 with TRBJ2-2, with a possible D match to TRBD1 (5 bases). The CDR3 is 16 residues long. The germline CDR1 and CDR2 sequences are SEHNR and FQNEAQ (reference sequence). The V end was cut by 6 bases, the J end by 6 bases, with 20 bases between. Full variable domain (rest looked up from reference TRBV7-9 and TRBJ2-2): DTGVSQNPRHKITKRGQNVTFRCDPISEHNRLYWYRQTLGQGPEFLTYFQNEAQLEKSRLLSDRFSAERPKGSFSTLEIQRTEQGDSAMYLCASRPQWGPKAGELFFGEGSRLTVL.

The V gene is TRBV9, the J gene TRBJ1-2; D ambiguous. Germline V gene sequence: CDR1 SGDLS, CDR2 YYNGEE. The CDR3 extends over 15 amino acids. V shed 6 bases and J shed 1 base, with 16 bases lying between them. The DNA for the CDR3 is TGTGCCAGCACCCGTACTGGTACGGGTAACTATGGCTACACCTTC. Its protein is CASTRTGTGNYGYTF.

The CDR3 DNA reads TGCGCCAGCAGCTTGGGTGGGACAGGGGATGGCTATGGCTACACCTTC. Its translation: CASSLGGTGDGYGYTF. The chain has TRBV5-1 and TRBJ1-2; 10 nucleotides match TRBD1. The germline gives CDR1 SGHRS, CDR2 YFSETQ. The CDR3 extends over 16 amino acids. The V and J ends lost 0 bases and 4 bases, in that order; junction bases with no gene match: 6.

The chain joins TRBV28 to TRBJ1-4, with 8 bases that match TRBD1. V lost 6 bases, J lost 8 bases, and 8 bases stayed unmatched. CDR1 and CDR2 from the germline V gene are MDHEN and SYDVKM. The length of the CDR3 is 14 residues. The CDR3 coding sequence is TGTGCCAGCAGCCCCCAACAGGGGGGGGAAAAACTGTTTTTT. As protein: CASSPQQGGEKLFF.

The V and J genes are TRBV24-1 and TRBJ2-5; 7 bases line up with TRBD2. The CDR3 runs 16 residues. CDR1 and CDR2 (germline): KGHDR, SFDVKD. V gave up 3 bases and J gave up 0 bases; unmatched junction bases: 6. The CDR3 reads CATSDRGSGHQETQYF. CDR3 in DNA: TGTGCCACCAGTGATCGGGGTAGCGGGCACCAAGAGACCCAGTACTTC.

The chain joins TRBV6-5 to TRBJ2-2; D is ambiguous. This CDR3 has 14 amino acids. Germline lookup yields CDR1 MNHEY and CDR2 SVGAGI. Trimming shortened V by 3 bases and J by 6 bases, and 11 bases separated the two germline ends. The CDR3 region has the DNA TGTGCCAGCAGTTATGGCCCTGGTCCCGGGGAGCTGTTTTTT. This codes for CASSYGPGPGELFF.

The rearrangement uses TRBV11-2 and TRBJ2-5, with D maybe TRBD2 (5 bases). CDR1 is SGHAT, CDR2 FQNNGV, per germline. This CDR3 has 13 residues. V was clipped by 3 bases and J by 5 bases, with 10 bases between them. CDR3 protein: CASSFRSGETQYF. CDR3 DNA sequence: TGTGCCAGCAGCTTTCGGTCGGGGGAGACCCAGTACTTC.